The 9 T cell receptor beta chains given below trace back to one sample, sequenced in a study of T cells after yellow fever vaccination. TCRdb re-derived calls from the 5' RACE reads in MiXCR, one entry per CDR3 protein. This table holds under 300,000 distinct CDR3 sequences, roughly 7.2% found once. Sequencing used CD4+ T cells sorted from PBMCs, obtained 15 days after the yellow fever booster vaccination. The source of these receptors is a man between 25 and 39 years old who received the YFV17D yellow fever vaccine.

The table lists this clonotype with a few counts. The CDR3 here is CASSLPGLGEKLFF. DNA of the CDR3: TGTGCCAGCAGCCTTCCAGGACTAGGTGAAAAACTGTTTTTT. V and J are TRBV7-9 and TRBJ1-4; unclear D gene. V gave up 5 bases and J gave up 7 bases, with 14 bases separating them. The CDR3 runs 14 residues. CDR1 and CDR2 from the germline V gene are SEHNR and FQNEAQ (reference sequence).

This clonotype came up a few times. The CDR3 sequence is CASSLAGTSEFTGELFF. As DNA, the CDR3 is TGCGCCAGCAGCTTGGCCGGGACTAGCGAGTTCACCGGGGAGCTGTTTTTT. This chain links TRBV5-1 with TRBJ2-2, with TRBD2 matching over 10 bases. J gave up 4 bases and V 0 bases, and 6 bases lay outside the gene matches. The CDR3 spans 17 residues. Germline CDR1 SGHRS, CDR2 YFSETQ. Complete variable domain (other parts from reference TRBV5-1 and TRBJ2-2): KAGVTQTPRYLIKTRGQQVTLSCSPISGHRSVSWYQQTPGQGLQFLFEYFSETQRNKGNFPGRFSGRQFSNSRSEMNVSTLELGDSALYLCASSLAGTSEFTGELFFGEGSRLTVL.

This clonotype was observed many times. The DNA for the CDR3 is TGTGCCAGCAGTTTATCGGAAGGGGGCACCGGGGAGCTGTTTTTT. This gives the protein CASSLSEGGTGELFF. The chain recombines TRBV12-3 or TRBV12-4 with TRBJ2-2; possible D gene TRBD1, 6 bases. This CDR3 spans 15 amino acids. V was pared by 2 bases and J by 4 bases, with 11 bases between.

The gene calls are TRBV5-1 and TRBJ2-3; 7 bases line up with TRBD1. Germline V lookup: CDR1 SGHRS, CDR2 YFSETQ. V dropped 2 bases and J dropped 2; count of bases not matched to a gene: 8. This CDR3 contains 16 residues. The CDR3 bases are TGCGCCAGCAGCTTTCTGGACAGGTCCTCCACAGATACGCAGTATTTT. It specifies CASSFLDRSSTDTQYF.

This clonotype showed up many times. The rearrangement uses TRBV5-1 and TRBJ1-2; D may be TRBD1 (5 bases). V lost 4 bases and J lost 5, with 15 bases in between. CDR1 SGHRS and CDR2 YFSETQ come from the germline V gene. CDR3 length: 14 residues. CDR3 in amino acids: CASSLLTADYGYTF. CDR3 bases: TGCGCCAGCAGCCTATTGACAGCTGATTATGGCTACACCTTC.

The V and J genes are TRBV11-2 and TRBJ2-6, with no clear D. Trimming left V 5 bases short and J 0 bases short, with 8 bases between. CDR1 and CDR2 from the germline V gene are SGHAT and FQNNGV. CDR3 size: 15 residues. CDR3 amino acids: CASSPQHSGANVLTF. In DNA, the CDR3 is TGTGCCAGCAGCCCCCAGCACTCTGGGGCCAACGTCCTGACTTTC.

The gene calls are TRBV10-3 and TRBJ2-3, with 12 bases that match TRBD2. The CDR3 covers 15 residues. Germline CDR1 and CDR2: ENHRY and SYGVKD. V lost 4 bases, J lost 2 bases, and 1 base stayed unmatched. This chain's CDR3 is CAISGTSGDTDTQYF. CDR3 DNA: TGTGCCATCAGTGGGACTAGCGGGGACACAGATACGCAGTATTTT.

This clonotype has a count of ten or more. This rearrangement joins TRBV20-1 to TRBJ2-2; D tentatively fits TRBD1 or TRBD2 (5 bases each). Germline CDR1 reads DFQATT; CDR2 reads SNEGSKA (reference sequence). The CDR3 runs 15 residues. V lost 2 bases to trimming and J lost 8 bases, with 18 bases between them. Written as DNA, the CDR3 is TGCAGTGCTAGATCCCCCGGGACCTCAGTTGGGGAGCTGTTTTTT. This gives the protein CSARSPGTSVGELFF.

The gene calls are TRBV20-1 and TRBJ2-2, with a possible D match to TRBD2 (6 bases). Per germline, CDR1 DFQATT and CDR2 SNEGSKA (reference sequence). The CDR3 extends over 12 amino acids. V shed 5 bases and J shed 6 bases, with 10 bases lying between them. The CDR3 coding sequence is TGCAGTGCTCGCCCTAGCGCCGGGGAGCTGTTTTTT. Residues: CSARPSAGELFF.